The source of this TCR beta chain is a study of T-cell memory formation after mild COVID-19. This CDR3 has 13 residues. V was trimmed by 0 bases and J by 5 bases, leaving 7 bases between them. Germline loops: CDR1 LGHNA, CDR2 YSLEER. TCRdb reprocessed the 5' RACE reads with MiXCR, giving one entry per CDR3 protein. The table shows 350,000 to 500,000 distinct CDR3 sequences, with approximately 19% occurring only once. This clonotype was counted only a few times. Its antigen remains unknown. Whole-study results and caveats: Cross-reactive memory apparently joined, as some responding clones appeared in pre-infection memory. Those CD4+ clones that contracted were mainly in CM and EM (CD8+ ones in EMRA).

Sequencing was carried out using PBMCs or a T cell subset sorted from them (not recorded which). This sequence was found in a man younger than 30 who had mild COVID-19 (a few samples of this study predate the infection). Cell type and time point are not known. The gene calls are TRBV4-3 and TRBJ2-5; D uncertain. In DNA, the CDR3 is TGCGCCAGCAGCCAAGAGAGAAGTGAGACCCAGTACTTC. Its translation: CASSQERSETQYF.